This note documents a single T cell receptor (beta chain) sequence. Its target is not known. The germline V gene has CDR1 MNHNY and CDR2 SVGAGI (reference sequence). V shed 2 bases and J 6 bases; nucleotides not matched to a gene: 9. The CDR3 spans 16 residues. This record belongs to a study of T cell responses to AZD1222 COVID-19 vaccine. General study findings and limits: Two doses of AZD1222 preceded a rise in Spike-specific TCR breadth and depth.

This table comes from immunoSEQ multiplex PCR, and its TCRdb copy is limited to in-frame clones, with some not included. The sample yields tens of thousands of clones, around 90% seen once. The TCR sequence derives from an adult in good health. The rearrangement uses TRBV6-6 and TRBJ2-2; 7 bases agree with TRBD2. Sequencing used peripheral blood, obtained on day 0 of AZD1222 vaccination. The CDR3 bases are TGTGCCAGCAGTTACCGAGGACAAGCGGGGTCCGGGGAGCTGTTTTTT. Its translation is CASSYRGQAGSGELFF.